Shown below are 13 T cell receptor beta chains from a single sample sequenced in a study of early T cells in non-severe SARS-CoV-2 infection. One entry per CDR3 protein, called by TCRdb with MiXCR from the 5' RACE reads. The table shows around 70,000 distinct CDR3 sequences, with approximately 10% occurring only once. The specimen sequenced was whole blood. The receptors were gathered from an adult who was a healthcare worker with PCR-confirmed SARS-CoV-2 infection or an uninfected control (not recorded which).

This clonotype turned up a few times. The chain recombines TRBV5-1 with TRBJ2-7; 9 nucleotides align to TRBD1. This CDR3 region has 16 residues. Germline V gene lookup returns CDR1 SGHRS and CDR2 YFSETQ. V was pared by 4 bases and J by 2 bases, with 10 bases of the junction left unmatched. DNA for the CDR3: TGCGCCAGCAGCGACAAACAGGGGGCAGCGACCTACGAGCAGTACTTC. Protein product: CASSDKQGAATYEQYF.

This clonotype is judged medium-sized. V is TRBV20-1 and J is TRBJ2-3, with D perhaps TRBD2 (6 bases). V was cut by 3 bases and J by 4 bases, with 20 bases left in between. Germline CDR1 reads DFQATT; CDR2 reads SNEGSKA (reference sequence). The CDR3 runs to 16 residues. Written as DNA, the CDR3 is TGCAGTGCTAGGGGATATCCCGGGAGTGTGGCAGATACGCAGTATTTT. Translating it yields CSARGYPGSVADTQYF.

The chain links TRBV5-8 to TRBJ2-1, with 9 bases identical to TRBD1. The CDR3 totals 15 residues. Trimming cost V 4 bases and J 2 bases; bases outside gene matches: 4. Germline V gives CDR1 SGHTS, CDR2 YDEGEE. The DNA for the CDR3 is TGTGCCAGCAGCAGGGGGACAGGGACCTACAATGAGCAGTTCTTC. The encoded protein is CASSRGTGTYNEQFF.

At least ten counts were recorded for this clonotype. V is TRBV5-4 and J is TRBJ1-1; possible D gene TRBD1, 5 bases. This CDR3 spans 15 amino acids. V lost 4 bases, J lost 1 base, and 14 bases lay in between. Per germline, CDR1 SGHNT and CDR2 YYREEE (reference sequence). CDR3 in DNA: TGTGCCAGCAGCGGGTACTCCGGGACGAACACTGAAGCTTTCTTT. Encoded protein: CASSGYSGTNTEAFF. Supplemented by reference TRBV5-4 and TRBJ1-1, the full variable domain reads ETGVTQSPTHLIKTRGQQVTLRCSSQSGHNTVSWYQQALGQGPQFIFQYYREEENGRGNFPPRFSGLQFPNYSSELNVNALELDDSALYLCASSGYSGTNTEAFFGQGTRLTVV.

In this sample, this clonotype turned up a few times. The rearrangement uses TRBV11-2 and TRBJ1-1; D might be TRBD1 (6 bases). The germline gives CDR1 SGHAT, CDR2 FQNNGV. The CDR3 length is 12 residues. V was cut by 5 bases and J by 8 bases, with 12 bases left in between. The CDR3 loop is CASSVQGFEAFF. The CDR3 region has the DNA TGTGCCAGCAGCGTACAGGGATTCGAAGCTTTCTTT.

This clonotype was detected only a few times. The gene calls are TRBV9 and TRBJ2-2; D may be TRBD2 (5 bases). From germline, CDR1 is SGDLS and CDR2 YYNGEE. V dropped 0 bases and J dropped 0 bases, with 15 bases sitting between them. The CDR3 length is 18 residues. In DNA, the CDR3 is TGTGCCAGCAGCGTAGGTCCTTCCGCGGGCGCGAACACCGGGGAGCTGTTTTTT. Its protein product is CASSVGPSAGANTGELFF.

The chain combines TRBV30 with TRBJ2-2, with 12 bases fitting TRBD1. Germline V lookup: CDR1 GTSNPN, CDR2 SVGIG (reference sequence). This CDR3 region has 17 residues. V gave up 2 bases and J gave up 5 bases; unmatched junction bases: 9. The CDR3 DNA reads TGTGCCTGGAGTAATACCGGGACAGGGGGCAAAACCGGGGAGCTGTTTTTT. Translation gives CAWSNTGTGGKTGELFF.

The chain combines TRBV27 with TRBJ2-1; 7 bases map to TRBD1. This CDR3 has 14 residues. Germline V lookup: CDR1 MNHEY, CDR2 SMNVEV (reference sequence). V dropped 7 bases and J dropped 5; count of bases not matched to a gene: 8. CDR3 nucleotides: TGTGCCAGCAATCTTAGGGGGCTGAACAATGAGCAGTTCTTC. The encoded protein is CASNLRGLNNEQFF.

V is TRBV5-1 and J is TRBJ2-1; D call uncertain. Trimming left V 0 bases short and J 8 bases short, with 12 bases between. The V gene's germline CDR1 is SGHRS and CDR2 YFSETQ. This CDR3 has 14 amino acids. The CDR3 DNA follows: TGCGCCAGCAGCTTGGTTCACCCGTTCTATGAGCAGTTCTTC. Its translation is CASSLVHPFYEQFF.

This clonotype was seen at least ten times. No conserved phenylalanine or tryptophan ends this CDR3, so it is likely a read error. The DNA is omitted, as the CDR3 cannot be located on it reliably, and the CDR3 follows TCRdb's listing. This chain uses TRBV15 with TRBJ2-3; the listed D gene, TRBD1, was not tested against the DNA. CDR1 is LNHNV and CDR2 is YYDKDF in the germline V gene (reference sequence). With termini counted, the CDR3 has 15 amino acids. The CDR3 sequence: CATSREFPGIYGIRL.

The rearrangement uses TRBV6-2 or TRBV6-3 and TRBJ1-4; tentatively, D is TRBD1 (5 bases). The CDR3 is 12 amino acids. The germline gives CDR1 MNHEY, CDR2 SVGEGT. Trimming cost V 4 bases and J 8 bases, with 8 bases left between them. The CDR3 region has the DNA TGTGCCAGCAGTTTGACAGTCGAAAAACTGTTTTTT. Its translation is CASSLTVEKLFF.

This clonotype was observed many times. The CDR3 DNA follows: TGTGCCAGCAGCAACGGGCCTTGGTATGGCTACACCTTC. The encoded protein is CASSNGPWYGYTF. The rearrangement uses TRBV7-6 and TRBJ1-2, with unresolved D. Germline V gene data show CDR1 as SGHVS and CDR2 as FNYEAQ. Trimming took 5 bases from V and 5 from J, leaving 12 bases between them. The CDR3 extends over 13 amino acids.

In its sample, this clonotype was seen a few times. The V call is TRBV19, the J call TRBJ2-7; perhaps D is TRBD1 or TRBD2 (5 bases each). V was clipped by 5 bases and J by 4 bases, with 18 bases between them. This CDR3 region has 15 residues. Per the germline V gene, CDR1 is LNHDA and CDR2 is SQIVND (reference sequence). The CDR3 reads CASSEGTATSYEQYF. The CDR3, as DNA: TGTGCCAGTAGTGAGGGGACGGCTACCTCTTACGAGCAGTACTTC.